The source of this TCR beta chain is a study of T cell changes during pregnancy in multiple sclerosis. The data were produced by immunoSEQ multiplex PCR, yet TCRdb's version contains in-frame clones alone and is incomplete. The sample shows around 67,000 clones, 90% of them seen only once. There are 13 residues in the CDR3. V shed 3 bases and J shed 6 bases, with 9 bases lying between them. Per the germline V gene, CDR1 is SNHLY and CDR2 is FYNNEI. V and J are TRBV2 and TRBJ1-5; perhaps TRBD1 as D (5 bases). This receptor was identified in a female donor in good health, enrolled as a control in a pregnancy study. The sample consisted of peripheral blood, taken after pregnancy. CDR3 protein: CASSDMGPQPQHF. CDR3 in DNA: TGTGCCAGCAGTGATATGGGGCCTCAGCCCCAGCATTTT.